Shown below are 31 T cell receptor beta chains from a single sample sequenced in a study of vaccination effects on CD4 cells after COVID-19. These receptors are not linked to any known antigen. Clones were read by immunoSEQ multiplex PCR, and TCRdb kept only the in-frame ones, dropping some. Here the sample spans roughly 48,000 clones, 50% to 80% being singletons. Investigators separated out CD4+ T cells once around 10 days of culture had passed. Specimen: CD4+ T cells from PBMCs cultured without peptide, collected before COVID-19 vaccination. Source of these receptors: a human donor who received a COVID-19 vaccine.

V is TRBV12-3 or TRBV12-4 and J is TRBJ2-5; D might be TRBD2 (6 bases). V lost 4 bases to trimming and J lost 5 bases, with 11 bases between them. The CDR3 loop spans 13 amino acids. CDR3 coding DNA: TGTGCCAGCAGTTACGGCCGGGAGGAGACCCAGTACTTC. It is translated as CASSYGREETQYF.

The genes are TRBV2 and TRBJ2-2, with 8 bases matching TRBD1. Germline V CDR1 and CDR2: SNHLY, FYNNEI. The CDR3 loop spans 15 amino acids. J gave up 7 bases and V 5 bases, and 9 bases lay outside the gene matches. CDR3 DNA sequence: TGTGCCAGCAGTCCTAGCAGGGGGCAGATCGGGGAGCTGTTTTTT. Encoded protein: CASSPSRGQIGELFF.

The rearrangement links TRBV30 to TRBJ2-5, with 13 bases aligning to TRBD2. CDR3 length: 15 residues. V was pared by 2 bases and J by 5 bases, with 5 bases of the junction left unmatched. Germline V gene lookup returns CDR1 GTSNPN and CDR2 SVGIG (reference sequence). The CDR3, as DNA: TGTGCCTGGAGTAGACTAGCGGGGGGAGCGGAGACCCAGTACTTC. Translation: CAWSRLAGGAETQYF.

This clone was counted a few times. The V call is TRBV6-6, the J call TRBJ2-3; weak D call: TRBD2 (5 bases). This CDR3 region has 15 residues. Trimming left V 2 bases short and J 0 bases short, with 9 bases between. CDR1 is MNHNY, CDR2 SVGAGI, per germline (reference sequence). DNA of the CDR3: TGTGCCAGCAGTTACACGGGGTTTAGCACAGATACGCAGTATTTT. Translating it yields CASSYTGFSTDTQYF.

The J gene is TRBJ2-2, the V gene TRBV7-9; D is possibly TRBD2 (6 bases). In germline, CDR1 is SEHNR, CDR2 FQNEAQ (reference sequence). This CDR3 contains 15 residues. Trimming pared 5 bases from V and 6 bases from J, leaving 16 bases between. The CDR3 protein is CASSASHGGAGELFF. In DNA, the CDR3 is TGTGCCAGCAGCGCATCCCACGGGGGTGCCGGGGAGCTGTTTTTT.

V gene TRBV28 combines with J gene TRBJ1-2; 8 bases fit TRBD1. The CDR3 runs 15 residues. Trimming cost V 5 bases and J 5 bases; bases outside gene matches: 10. The germline V gene has CDR1 MDHEN and CDR2 SYDVKM. CDR3 loop: CASSTPGTGPYGYTF. CDR3 DNA sequence: TGTGCCAGCAGTACGCCCGGGACAGGTCCGTATGGCTACACCTTC.

The chain links TRBV6-2 or TRBV6-3 to TRBJ2-5; D unresolved. CDR1 and CDR2 from the germline V gene are MNHEY and SVGEGT. The V end lost 2 bases, the J end lost 9 bases, and 16 bases lay between the germline ends. The CDR3 loop spans 14 amino acids. The CDR3 reads CASSYDGYSWAQYF. CDR3 nucleotide sequence: TGTGCCAGCAGTTACGACGGCTACTCCTGGGCCCAGTACTTC.

The sample holds one count of this clone. The rearrangement joins TRBV3-1 (or the pseudogene TRBV3-2) to TRBJ2-5; 12 bases line up with TRBD2. This CDR3 has 16 residues. Germline V CDR1 and CDR2: LGHDT, YNNKEL (reference sequence). V lost 4 bases and J lost 1; bases outside the gene matches: 4. The CDR3 DNA reads as TGTGCCAGCAGCCGGGGGGGACTAGCGGGCCAAGAGACCCAGTACTTC. Its protein is CASSRGGLAGQETQYF.

The chain carries TRBV7-6 and TRBJ2-5; 12 bases are a match to TRBD2. The germline V gene encodes CDR1 SGHVS and CDR2 FNYEAQ. The junction had 7 bases not matched to a gene; V was cut back by 4 bases and J by 4 bases. The CDR3 is made up of 16 amino acids. In nucleotides, the CDR3 is TGTGCCAGCAGCTACCTGACTAGCGGGGGCCCAGAGACCCAGTACTTC. This sequence encodes CASSYLTSGGPETQYF.

The rearrangement joins TRBV29-1 to TRBJ1-1, with TRBD1 as a possible D gene (6 bases). The CDR3 is made up of 13 amino acids. Germline V CDR1 and CDR2: SQVTM, ANQGSEA. The ends were cut back, 6 bases at V and 4 bases at J, with 15 bases in the middle. The chain's CDR3 is CSVVTQGGTEAFF. Here the CDR3 DNA reads TGCAGCGTGGTAACACAGGGTGGCACTGAAGCTTTCTTT.

The genes are TRBV3-1 (or the pseudogene TRBV3-2) and TRBJ2-5; tentatively, D is TRBD2 (6 bases). Germline CDR1 and CDR2: LGHDT and YNNKEL (reference sequence). The CDR3 has 17 amino acids. Trimming shortened V by 5 bases and J by 5 bases, and 24 bases separated the two germline ends. This CDR3 reads CASSISRALGGRETQYF. In DNA, the CDR3 is TGTGCCAGCAGCATATCCCGGGCTCTTGGGGGGAGGGAGACCCAGTACTTC.

The J gene is TRBJ1-2, the V gene TRBV9; 8 bases line up with TRBD1. CDR3 length: 14 residues. The junction had 8 bases not matched to a gene; V was cut back by 2 bases and J by 8 bases. Looked up from germline, CDR1 is SGDLS and CDR2 is YYNGEE. In DNA form, the CDR3 reads TGTGCCAGCAGCGTGGGACAGGCCACCGGCGGCTACACCTTC. Protein: CASSVGQATGGYTF.

The table lists this clone with a few counts. The chain joins TRBV11-1 to TRBJ1-1, with D perhaps matching TRBD1 (6 bases). The CDR3 is 14 amino acids. V lost 2 bases and J 0 bases, leaving 7 bases between the germline ends. Per germline, CDR1 SGHAT and CDR2 FQDESV (reference sequence). The CDR3 sequence: CASSLQGMNTEAFF. The CDR3 nucleotides read TGTGCCAGCAGCTTACAGGGGATGAACACTGAAGCTTTCTTT.

CDR3 amino acids: CASSRAASRQPQHF. The CDR3 DNA reads as TGTGCCAGCAGTCGGGCCGCCTCACGGCAGCCCCAGCATTTT. This chain connects TRBV6-4 to TRBJ1-5; D is ambiguous. Trimming left V 5 bases short and J 7 bases short, with 15 bases between. CDR1 and CDR2 (germline): MRHNA, SNTAGT. The CDR3 loop spans 14 amino acids.

About this clone: The junction shows a germline mismatch at one end, possibly a read error. This chain joins TRBV28 and TRBJ1-3; D gene unclear. The germline gives CDR1 MDHEN, CDR2 SYDVKM. The CDR3 totals 13 residues. The CDR3 here is CASSLYGGNTIYF. As DNA, the CDR3 is TGTGCCAGCAGCTTATACGGGGGAAACACCATATATTTT.

A few counts support this clone. The chain carries TRBV9 and TRBJ2-3; 15 nucleotides line up with TRBD2. CDR3 size: 17 residues. CDR1 and CDR2 (germline): SGDLS, YYNGEE. V gave up 4 bases and J gave up 2 bases; unmatched junction bases: 5. The CDR3 is CASSTGLAGGPTDTQYF. The CDR3 bases are TGTGCCAGCAGCACCGGACTAGCGGGGGGGCCCACAGATACGCAGTATTTT.

This clone came up a few times. This chain joins TRBV30 and TRBJ1-2; TRBD1 might be the D (6 bases). The CDR3 is made up of 14 amino acids. The germline CDR1 and CDR2 sequences are GTSNPN and SVGIG (reference sequence). V lost 7 bases, J lost 4 bases, and 19 bases lay in between. CDR3 protein: CASYAGGPGYGYTF. Written as DNA, the CDR3 is TGTGCCTCATACGCCGGGGGGCCCGGCTATGGCTACACCTTC.

The V and J genes are TRBV12-5 and TRBJ1-5; D is possibly TRBD1 (5 bases). Trimming took 0 bases from V and 3 from J, leaving 18 bases between them. Germline CDR1 reads LGHNT; CDR2 reads FRNRAP. This CDR3 contains 18 residues. The CDR3 loop is CASGLVLGGTRTNQPQHF. The CDR3 DNA reads as TGTGCTAGTGGTTTGGTACTTGGGGGGACGAGAACCAATCAGCCCCAGCATTTT. The full variable domain, completed using reference TRBV12-5 and TRBJ1-5, is DARVTQTPRHKVTEMGQEVTMRCQPILGHNTVFWYRQTMMQGLELLAYFRNRAPLDDSGMPKDRFSAEMPDATLATLKIQPSEPRDSAVYFCASGLVLGGTRTNQPQHFGDGTRLSIL.

This clone was observed a few times. The J gene is TRBJ1-3, the V gene TRBV4-2; 8 bases are shared with TRBD1. This CDR3 is built from 17 residues. With 4 bases clipped from V and 1 base from J, the junction kept 9 bases outside the gene matches. Germline lookup yields CDR1 LGHNA and CDR2 YNFKEQ. In DNA form, the CDR3 reads TGTGCCAGCAGCCCTGGGGGCAGGGGGCGGTCTGGAAACACCATATATTTT. This codes for CASSPGGRGRSGNTIYF.

This clone has just a few counts. The chain combines TRBV7-2 with TRBJ1-6, with a possible D match to TRBD1 (5 bases). The V gene's germline CDR1 is SGHTA and CDR2 FQGNSA. Deletions cut 3 bases from V and 6 bases from J, with 12 bases between. The CDR3 is made up of 15 amino acids. In nucleotides, the CDR3 is TGTGCCAGCAGCTTCTCAGGGCCGCTTAATTCACCCCTCCACTTT. This gives the protein CASSFSGPLNSPLHF.

This chain links TRBV6-5 with TRBJ1-5, with TRBD1 matching 7 bases. Looked up from germline, CDR1 is MNHEY and CDR2 is SVGAGI. The V gene end was trimmed by 2 bases and the J gene end by 4 bases; junction bases not matched to a gene: 8. The length of the CDR3 is 16 residues. CDR3 nucleotides: TGTGCCAGCAGTTACGCCCGGGACAGCCCGAATCAGCCCCAGCATTTT. It specifies CASSYARDSPNQPQHF.

This clone was found a few times. The rearrangement uses TRBV3-1 (or the pseudogene TRBV3-2) and TRBJ1-2, with 7 bases fitting TRBD1. This CDR3 has 18 amino acids. Germline V gives CDR1 LGHDT, CDR2 YNNKEL (reference sequence). V shed 3 bases and J 5 bases; nucleotides not matched to a gene: 18. The CDR3 nucleotides read TGTGCCAGCAGCCATTACGAGGTGGCGACAGGGTCAACATATGGCTACACCTTC. Translating it yields CASSHYEVATGSTYGYTF.

Relative to its sample, this clone is medium-sized. The V gene is TRBV5-8, the J gene TRBJ1-2; D remains unclear. The germline gives CDR1 SGHTS, CDR2 YDEGEE. V was shortened by 0 bases and J by 7 bases, with 7 bases between the two germline ends. There are 12 residues in the CDR3. This chain's CDR3 is CASSLGTLGYTF. The DNA of the CDR3 is TGTGCCAGCAGCTTGGGTACTCTTGGCTACACCTTC.

Only a few counts were recorded for this clone. The V and J genes are TRBV3-1 (or the pseudogene TRBV3-2) and TRBJ2-7, with D tentatively TRBD1 (6 bases). The CDR3 consists of 13 residues. From germline, CDR1 is LGHDT and CDR2 YNNKEL (reference sequence). The V end was cut by 5 bases, the J end by 4 bases, with 12 bases between. In DNA form, the CDR3 reads TGTGCCAGCAGCGACAGGATGCGTTACGAGCAGTACTTC. Its protein product is CASSDRMRYEQYF.

This chain joins TRBV4-2 and TRBJ2-7, with D perhaps being TRBD1 or TRBD2 (6 bases each). Germline CDR1 and CDR2: LGHNA and YNFKEQ. Trimming pared 0 bases from V and 2 bases from J, leaving 11 bases between. The CDR3 consists of 15 residues. CDR3 sequence (DNA): TGTGCCAGCAGCCAAGAGCCGGGGGCCGCCTACGAGCAGTACTTC. This codes for CASSQEPGAAYEQYF.

On this clone itself: One junction end does not reproduce the germline sequence, and a read error may be involved. V and J are TRBV7-7 and TRBJ2-1, with D tentatively TRBD1 (6 bases). CDR1 is SSHAT and CDR2 is FNYEAQ in the germline V gene (reference sequence). This CDR3 has 13 amino acids. The DNA for the CDR3 is TGTGCTAGCAGCCCTACAGGGTACAATGAGCAGTTCTTC. Residues: CASSPTGYNEQFF.

V gene TRBV4-3 combines with J gene TRBJ1-2, with 9 bases identical to TRBD1. Germline lookup yields CDR1 LGHNA and CDR2 YSLEER. The CDR3 is made up of 15 amino acids. V lost 6 bases, J lost 7 bases, and 12 bases stayed unmatched. The CDR3, as DNA: TGCGCCAGCAGTCACATGGTCGGGACAGGGAGTGGCTACACCTTC. Encoded protein: CASSHMVGTGSGYTF.

The genes are TRBV7-9 and TRBJ1-2, with D tentatively TRBD1 (5 bases). CDR3 length: 16 residues. V lost 5 bases, J lost 0 bases, and 16 bases lay in between. CDR1 is SEHNR and CDR2 is FQNEAQ in the germline V gene (reference sequence). As DNA, the CDR3 is TGTGCCAGCAGCCGGGGGGACGGGATTACTAACTATGGCTACACCTTC. Translated: CASSRGDGITNYGYTF. Full variable domain (rest looked up from reference TRBV7-9 and TRBJ1-2): DTGVSQNPRHKITKRGQNVTFRCDPISEHNRLYWYRQTLGQGPEFLTYFQNEAQLEKSRLLSDRFSAERPKGSFSTLEIQRTEQGDSAMYLCASSRGDGITNYGYTFGSGTRLTVV.

The genes are TRBV5-6 and TRBJ2-1; 7 bases are a match to TRBD2. The CDR3 runs 16 residues. CDR1 is SGHDT and CDR2 is YYEEEE in the germline V gene. With V trimmed by 1 base and J by 2 bases, 6 bases remained unmatched. The DNA of the CDR3 is TGTGCCAGCAGCTTGACCTTTGGACTAGCCTACAATGAGCAGTTCTTC. Its translation: CASSLTFGLAYNEQFF. Filled out from reference TRBV5-6 and TRBJ2-1, the complete variable domain reads DAGVTQSPTHLIKTRGQQVTLRCSPKSGHDTVSWYQQALGQGPQFIFQYYEEEERQRGNFPDRFSGHQFPNYSSELNVNALLLGDSALYLCASSLTFGLAYNEQFFGPGTRLTVL.

The chain combines TRBV10-3 with TRBJ1-6, with a possible D match to TRBD1 (5 bases). Germline assignment: CDR1 ENHRY and CDR2 SYGVKD. V gave up 6 bases and J gave up 9 bases, with 18 bases separating them. This CDR3 is built from 15 residues. CDR3: CAISAAGRRSSPLHF. For the CDR3, the DNA is TGTGCCATCAGCGCCGCGGGACGCAGGAGTTCACCCCTCCACTTT.

The CDR3 loop is CASSGGTSGSRFKNEQFF. The DNA for the CDR3 is TGTGCCAGCAGTGGCGGGACTAGCGGGAGTAGGTTTAAAAATGAGCAGTTCTTC. The rearrangement joins TRBV6-1 to TRBJ2-1, with 14 bases aligning to TRBD2. Losses at the gene ends were 4 bases for V and 7 bases for J; bases not matched to a gene: 12. Germline V lookup: CDR1 MNHNS, CDR2 SASEGT. CDR3 size: 18 residues.